This TCR beta chain appears in the sequencing data of a study of T cells in Graves' hyperthyroidism and ophthalmopathy (dated by TCRdb to the late 2010s). As for the study more broadly: Peripheral blood samples were taken at initial diagnosis, before any treatment was given. To identify TCR V-J signatures that set the groups apart, the researchers used a discovery cohort of about a hundred patients, made up of 43 with Graves' ophthalmopathy and 57 with stable Graves' hyperthyroidism. An independent validation cohort of about 19 hyperthyroidism patients and roughly 16 patients who later progressed to ophthalmopathy tested prospective prediction of ophthalmopathy. For training and testing, the 100 or so patients in the discovery cohort were randomly divided in a 7:3 ratio. The study also compared thyroid tissue and blood T-cell repertoires from a handful of Graves' hyperthyroidism patients. After sampling, hyperthyroidism patients received methimazole starting at 30 mg daily, and ophthalmopathy patients received high-dose intravenous methylprednisolone. The paper describes TCR Vbeta CDR3 sequencing of 140 or so peripheral blood samples, made up of 40 to 45 ophthalmopathy patients, 70 to 75 hyperthyroidism patients and roughly 17 progressor patients.

There are 15 amino acids in the CDR3, from cysteine to phenylalanine inclusive. Here the CDR3 DNA is all that survives: 45 bases in frame from base 1. Trimmed from V: 6 bases; trimmed from J: 1 base; junction bases lacking a gene match: 9. Looking up the germline V gene (reference sequence) yields CDR1 DFQATT and CDR2 SNEGSKA. This clonotype turned up a few times. It has no known antigen specificity. The sample holds no much larger clone one base away, and base qualities are not on file. The TCR beta CDR3 regions were amplified from RNA transcripts. The first round of RT-PCR for the TCR CDR3 was performed with the HTBI primer set and the Qiagen OneStep RT-PCR kit. Libraries were constructed in a second round of multiplex PCR, after which size selection and purification were performed. Libraries were sequenced paired-end with 100 bp reads on an Illumina HiSeq2000. The original methods were these. SOAPnuke was used to process the raw data, removing reads that contained adapters or uncalled bases, had a mean Phred below 15, or lacked an exact match to the constant primer or identifier. COPE v1.2.5 was used to merge the high-quality paired reads, and each unique nucleotide sequence was defined as a clonotype. MiTCR v1.1 was used to align clonotypes to the IMGT TRBV, TRBD and TRBJ reference segments. The analysis included only V-J combinations with a frequency above 0.0001, which together covered 99% to 99.2% of the repertoires. A TCS score was defined as the ratio between F50 (clonal expansion) and ExV (chaos), using BLOSUM62-based TCRdist between CDR3 peptides within each V-J. Welch's t-statistics and random forest reduced 450 to 600 V-J features to under 15, which were used in a naive Bayes classifier (R e1071). TCRdb reran the public reads through fastp at Q25 and MiXCR, keeping productive beta chains. Records with the same CDR3 protein are collapsed into one entry carrying the most frequent genes and DNA. The V and J calls, along with clone size, are taken from TCRdb and not from the paper's own processing. The sample has a few hundred thousand distinct CDR3 sequences on record, about 15% of them singletons. Around 6.6% of the sample is taken by the ten largest.

The investigation overall reported the following: In cross-validation, a model built on a 13 V-J signature told ophthalmopathy apart from stable hyperthyroidism with 85% to 90% sensitivity and roughly 82% specificity, and in testing the same model reached 80%/75%. In validation, the model predicted progression to ophthalmopathy with over 65% sensitivity and approximately 74% specificity, a median of about six months before onset. Sample size was not statistically predetermined, and blinding of investigators to group allocation was not performed. Blood samples also contained most of the expanded thyroid clonotypes (frequency above 0.001), which suggests that blood repertoires may reflect thyroid immune responses.

A patient counted as having stable Graves' hyperthyroidism if no progression to ophthalmopathy occurred over 18 months of follow-up. The hyperthyroidism patients were between 18 and 65 years old and newly diagnosed, with a disease duration of less than 2 months. Any patient with an uncontrolled infection, another autoimmune disease, pregnancy or lactation was excluded. Diagnoses were established on the basis of clinical symptoms, serum thyroxine and TRAb, thyroid ultrasound, and orbital computed tomography. PBMCs were isolated from roughly 10 ml of fresh peripheral blood by Ficoll-Paque density gradient centrifugation. Total RNA was extracted with Trizol reagent, and quality was checked on an Agilent 2100 Bioanalyzer.

The chain is encoded by TRBV20-1 joined to TRBJ1-3, with TRBD1 matching 7 junction bases. The material sequenced was blood. The TCR sequence derives from a woman aged 25-40 years with Graves' hyperthyroidism. The CDR3 protein is CSASRGGLSGNTIYF. The DNA sequence reads TGCAGTGCAAGCAGGGGGGGTCTTTCTGGAAACACCATATATTTT.